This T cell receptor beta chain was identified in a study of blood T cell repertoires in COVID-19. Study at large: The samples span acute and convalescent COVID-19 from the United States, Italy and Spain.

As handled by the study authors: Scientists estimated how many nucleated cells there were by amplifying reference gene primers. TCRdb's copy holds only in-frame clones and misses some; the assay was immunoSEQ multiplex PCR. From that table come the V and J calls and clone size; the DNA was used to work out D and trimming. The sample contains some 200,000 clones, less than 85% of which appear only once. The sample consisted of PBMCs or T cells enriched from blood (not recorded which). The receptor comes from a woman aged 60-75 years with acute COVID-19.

As DNA, the CDR3 is TGTGCCAGCAGGTACAGGGGGTCTGGAAACACCATATATTTT. Protein product: CASRYRGSGNTIYF. The chain links TRBV5-8 to TRBJ1-3; the match to TRBD1 covers 8 bases. Germline V gene data show CDR1 as SGHTS and CDR2 as YDEGEE. V was pared by 5 bases and J by 1 base, with 2 bases of the junction left unmatched. This CDR3 contains 14 residues.